This T cell receptor beta chain was documented in a study of blood T cell repertoires in COVID-19 (dated by TCRdb to 2019 to 2021). General notes on the study: The collaborator samples originated in the United States, Italy and Spain and spanned the acute and convalescent phases of COVID-19. HLA class I and class II types, where available, came from metadata supplied by the sample provider rather than from assay-based typing. The sample metadata nearly always contained a de-identified subject ID, COVID-19 status, age in years and sex. Samples came from the ongoing ImmuneRACE study (first 160 participants) plus 1,254 subjects from 6 global collaborators. Deeply sampled blood TCRbeta repertoires from subjects exposed to, actively infected with, or recovered from COVID-19 were included in the dataset. The repertoires were released in a freely available public database intended as a resource for research on the immune response to SARS-CoV-2. The prospective study material was composed of cDNA or gDNA derived from T cells, B-cell-depleted T cells, or PBMCs. What the study reported, not specific to this receptor: The amount of clinical and demographic metadata varied by source and participant and was provided uncurated.

In this sample, this clone turned up a few times. The target of this receptor is not known. No per-base quality is available; no much larger clone lies one base away. Via the germline V gene (reference sequence), CDR1 is LGHDT and CDR2 YNNKEL. Trimming removed 0 bases from V and 4 bases from J, leaving 15 bases between the germline ends. The CDR3 sequence holds 16 residues, the cysteine and phenylalanine included. Only CDR3 DNA is held: 48 bases, read in frame from base 1. Each collaborating institution followed its own protocols to collect whole blood in K2EDTA tubes. For TCRbeta analysis, collaborator samples were shipped as frozen whole blood, as isolated PBMCs, or as DNA extracted from either sample type. The immunoSEQ Assay, a bias-controlled multiplex PCR, was used to amplify TCRbeta CDR3 regions from genomic DNA. Per the source publication's procedure: Nucleated cell counts per sample were estimated from amplification of reference gene primers within the assay. To quantify the absolute abundance of each unique TCRbeta CDR3 rearrangement, sequence reads were collapsed and filtered. For each sample, productive Simpson clonality was calculated by taking the square root of Simpson's diversity index across productive rearrangements. In its TCRdb copy, this immuneACCESS table keeps in-frame sequences only and misses some clones. Where compared with another copy, unresolved V genes explain less than half of these, and the others have no known cause. The V and J calls and clone size are taken from that table; D and trimming were inferred from the DNA. This sample has about 110,000 clones in its table, and under 75% of those were observed once. 6% to 8.5% of the sample is in the top ten clones.

The specimen sequenced was peripheral blood. Recombination linked TRBV3-1 (or the pseudogene TRBV3-2) to TRBJ1-2; D gene: possibly TRBD1, on 5 matching bases. This TCR was sampled from a woman aged 60-75 years with acute or convalescent COVID-19. The CDR3 here reads CASSQDLGSGGYGYTF. The nucleotide sequence is given as TGTGCCAGCAGCCAAGATTTGGGGTCCGGGGGCTATGGCTACACCTTC.